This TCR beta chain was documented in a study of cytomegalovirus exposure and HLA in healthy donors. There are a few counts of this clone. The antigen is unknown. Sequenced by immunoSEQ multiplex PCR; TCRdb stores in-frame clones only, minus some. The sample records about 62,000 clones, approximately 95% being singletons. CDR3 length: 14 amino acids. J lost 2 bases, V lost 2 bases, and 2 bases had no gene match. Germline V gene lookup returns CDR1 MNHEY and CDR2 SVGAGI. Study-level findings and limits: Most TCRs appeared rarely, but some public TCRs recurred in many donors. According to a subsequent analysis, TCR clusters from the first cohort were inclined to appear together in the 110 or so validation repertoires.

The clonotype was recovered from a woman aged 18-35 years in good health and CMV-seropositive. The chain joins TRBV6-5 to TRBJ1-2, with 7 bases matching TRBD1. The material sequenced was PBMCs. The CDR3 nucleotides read TGTGCCAGCAGTTACAAGGGACAGAACTATGGCTACACCTTC. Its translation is CASSYKGQNYGYTF.